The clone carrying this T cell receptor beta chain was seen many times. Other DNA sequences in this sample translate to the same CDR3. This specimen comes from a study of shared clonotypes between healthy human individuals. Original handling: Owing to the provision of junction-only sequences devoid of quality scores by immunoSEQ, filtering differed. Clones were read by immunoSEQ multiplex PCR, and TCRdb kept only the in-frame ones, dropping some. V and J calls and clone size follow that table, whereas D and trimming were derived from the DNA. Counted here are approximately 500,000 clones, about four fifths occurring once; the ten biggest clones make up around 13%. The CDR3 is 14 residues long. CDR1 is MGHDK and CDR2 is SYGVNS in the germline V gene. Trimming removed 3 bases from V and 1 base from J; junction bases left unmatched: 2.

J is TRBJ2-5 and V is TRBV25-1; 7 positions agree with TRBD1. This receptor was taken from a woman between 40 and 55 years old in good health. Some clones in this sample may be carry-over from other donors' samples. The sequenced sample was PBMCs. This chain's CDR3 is CASSDRDSQETQYF. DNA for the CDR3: TGTGCCAGCAGTGATCGGGACAGCCAAGAGACCCAGTACTTC.